Listed here are 15 T cell receptor beta chains from one sample, sequenced in a study of Ad26.COV2.S vaccination and SARS-CoV-2 variants (dated by TCRdb to 2020 to 2023). Library method: the immunoSEQ multiplex PCR assay. TCRdb limited this immuneACCESS table to in-frame rearrangements with V and J called. A share of clones is missing; checked studies link under half to unresolved V genes, and the rest is unexplained. Recorded for this sample are around 450,000 clones; approximately 92% of them occurred a single time. The ten largest clones represent over 2.5% of the sample. Interpreted using the paper, the treatment or condition label stands for: 19 received Ad26.COV2.S at low or high dose, single or two shots; about 5 received placebo; per-sample allocation not given. Repertoires of vaccine and placebo recipients were sequenced from samples collected on day 63 after the first injection. The material sequenced was peripheral blood, taken in a trial of Ad26.COV2.S vaccine versus placebo. All receptors derive from a person between 18 and 59 years old who received the Ad26.COV2.S COVID-19 vaccine or a placebo.

This clone has only one observation. The chain employs TRBV6-2 or TRBV6-3 and TRBJ2-3; a weak D match, TRBD2 (6 bases). CDR1 and CDR2 (germline): MNHEY, SVGEGT. The ends were cut back, 2 bases at V and 2 bases at J, with 11 bases in the middle. This CDR3 is 15 amino acids long. The CDR3 reads CASSYARDDTDTQYF. The CDR3 coding sequence is TGTGCCAGCAGTTACGCGCGGGACGACACAGATACGCAGTATTTT.

The gene calls are TRBV24-1 and TRBJ2-3; D is unclear. The V gene lost 5 bases and the J gene lost 5 bases, with 13 bases spanning the gap. The CDR3 has 14 residues. Germline loops: CDR1 KGHDR, CDR2 SFDVKD. Here the CDR3 reads CATSGHPPRDTQYF. The CDR3 nucleotides are TGTGCCACCAGTGGTCACCCCCCACGAGATACGCAGTATTTT.

This clone showed up just once. This chain joins TRBV4-2 and TRBJ1-1, with D unclear. Germline V gene sequence: CDR1 LGHNA, CDR2 YNFKEQ. V gave up 4 bases and J gave up 3 bases, with 3 bases separating them. The CDR3 has 11 amino acids. For the CDR3, the DNA is TGTGCCAGCAGCCGGGACACTGAAGCTTTCTTT. This encodes CASSRDTEAFF.

The chain links TRBV5-8 to TRBJ1-4; no clear D. Trimming stripped 6 bases from V and 7 bases from J, with 19 bases between. Germline assignment: CDR1 SGHTS and CDR2 YDEGEE. The CDR3 contains 15 residues. The CDR3 coding sequence is TGTGCCAGCACACGACGTGGGCAGCCCACTGAAAAACTGTTTTTT. This sequence encodes CASTRRGQPTEKLFF.

Note on this clone: The junction does not match germline at one end; this may be a read error. The chain recombines TRBV7-9 with TRBJ1-5; D might be TRBD1 (6 bases). Germline-derived CDR1 and CDR2 are SEHNR and FQNEAQ (reference sequence). This CDR3 has 12 amino acids. The CDR3 DNA reads TGTGCCTGCAGACAGGGCAATCAGCCCCAGCATTTT. The encoded protein is CACRQGNQPQHF.

The CDR3 protein is CASSPRTSGATDTQYF. The CDR3 DNA is TGTGCCAGCTCACCTCGGACTAGCGGGGCCACAGATACGCAGTATTTT. V is TRBV18 and J is TRBJ2-3, with 12 positions matching TRBD2. With V trimmed by 3 bases and J by 2 bases, 3 bases remained unmatched. The CDR3 length is 16 residues. The germline CDR1 and CDR2 sequences are KGHSH and LQKENI.

This clone was counted at least ten times. V usage is TRBV5-5 and J usage is TRBJ1-3; TRBD1 agrees at 9 bases. Germline CDR1 and CDR2: SGHKS and YYEKEE (reference sequence). The CDR3 is 15 residues long. Germline trimming cut 0 bases from V and 3 bases from J; bases unmatched to any gene: 1. The CDR3 DNA reads TGTGCCAGCAGCTTGGCGACAGGGGGTGGAAACACCATATATTTT. This gives the protein CASSLATGGGNTIYF.

The CDR3 loop is CASSGQGDTIYF. The DNA of the CDR3 is TGTGCCAGCAGCGGACAGGGTGACACCATATATTTT. This rearrangement joins TRBV9 to TRBJ1-3; TRBD1 aligns across 7 bases. The length of the CDR3 is 12 residues. Germline values: CDR1 SGDLS, CDR2 YYNGEE. The junction had 2 bases not matched to a gene; V was cut back by 3 bases and J by 8 bases.

The CDR3 protein is CAWSKENTEAFF. The CDR3 bases are TGTGCCTGGAGTAAGGAGAACACTGAAGCTTTCTTT. The chain has TRBV30 and TRBJ1-1; no clear D gene. This CDR3 comprises 12 residues. Trimming took off 2 bases at V and 1 base at J, with 5 bases between the two ends. Per the germline V gene, CDR1 is GTSNPN and CDR2 is SVGIG (reference sequence).

This sequence joins TRBV28 and TRBJ1-4, with D uncertain. Germline CDR1 is MDHEN and CDR2 is SYDVKM. CDR3 length: 13 amino acids. V was pared by 2 bases and J by 5 bases, with 6 bases between. The CDR3 nucleotides read TGTGCCAGCAGTTTACTGGGAAATGAAAAACTGTTTTTT. Protein product: CASSLLGNEKLFF.

The V gene is TRBV9, the J gene TRBJ1-2; possible D gene TRBD1, 5 bases. Germline V gene sequence: CDR1 SGDLS, CDR2 YYNGEE. Trimming pared 0 bases from V and 8 bases from J, leaving 14 bases between. The CDR3 is 14 residues long. CDR3 DNA: TGTGCCAGCAGCGTAGGCGAATCAGGGAGAGGCTACACCTTC. Protein: CASSVGESGRGYTF.

This chain joins TRBV7-2 and TRBJ1-1; no clear D gene. The CDR3 runs 13 residues. V was cut by 2 bases and J by 9 bases, with 13 bases left in between. Germline values: CDR1 SGHTA, CDR2 FQGNSA. CDR3 sequence: CASSLSVYGKAFF. In DNA form, the CDR3 reads TGTGCCAGCAGCTTATCCGTCTATGGAAAAGCTTTCTTT.

The genes are TRBV9 and TRBJ2-1; TRBD2 agrees at 9 bases. The V gene's germline CDR1 is SGDLS and CDR2 YYNGEE. Trimming removed 0 bases from V and 1 base from J; junction bases left unmatched: 8. The CDR3 has 18 amino acids. This CDR3 reads CASSVDSAGGPSYNEQFF. CDR3 in DNA: TGTGCCAGCAGCGTAGACTCAGCGGGAGGCCCGTCCTACAATGAGCAGTTCTTC.

The chain employs TRBV24-1 and TRBJ2-2; possibly TRBD1 or TRBD2 for D (5 bases each). This CDR3 spans 15 amino acids. V shed 5 bases and J shed 3 bases, with 12 bases lying between them. Germline loops: CDR1 KGHDR, CDR2 SFDVKD. The CDR3 spells CATSAVREYTGELFF. Here the CDR3 DNA reads TGTGCCACCAGTGCCGTCAGGGAGTACACCGGGGAGCTGTTTTTT.

This clone was recorded a few times. The CDR3 spells CATSRAQGWINTIYF. The DNA for the CDR3 is TGTGCCACCAGCAGAGCACAGGGGTGGATAAACACCATATATTTT. This chain connects TRBV15 to TRBJ1-3; 7 bases fit TRBD1. The CDR3 is 15 amino acids. The germline gives CDR1 LNHNV, CDR2 YYDKDF (reference sequence). The V gene end was trimmed by 1 base and the J gene end by 6 bases; junction bases not matched to a gene: 6. The complete variable domain, with remaining parts taken from reference TRBV15 and TRBJ1-3, reads DAMVIQNPRYQVTQFGKPVTLSCSQTLNHNVMYWYQQKSSQAPKLLFHYYDKDFNNEADTPDNFQSRRPNTSFCFLDIRSPGLGDTAMYLCATSRAQGWINTIYFGEGSWLTVV.